A single sample is the source of the 16 T cell receptor beta chains below, sequenced in a study of T cell clonality in common variable immunodeficiency. General study results and limits: Fewer deletions and N-nucleotide insertions were reportedly seen in common variable immunodeficiency TCR beta sequences.

Here immunoSEQ multiplex PCR was the method, and the copy in TCRdb shows in-frame clones only, minus some. The sample has around 30,000 clones, none seen only once. Their specific antigens are unknown. The specimen sequenced was peripheral blood mononuclear cells. These receptors were taken from a human donor with common variable immunodeficiency.

A few counts support this clone. The CDR3 end falls 3 residues outside the read, so it is completed with the germline J gene. The chain is built from TRBV30 and TRBJ2-7, with D possibly matching TRBD1 (5 bases). V was shortened by 3 bases and J by 6 bases, with 18 bases between the two germline ends. Germline CDR1 reads GTSNPN; CDR2 reads SVGIG (reference sequence). This CDR3 region has 14 residues. This CDR3 reads CAWRITGARGEQYF. Incomplete CDR3 DNA: TGTGCCTGGAGGATAACAGGAGCTCGAGGCGAG.

This clone ranks as medium-sized. The read comes to an end 3 residues before the CDR3 does, leaving the germline J gene to fill in the end. This sequence joins TRBV20-1 and TRBJ1-1; 7 bases match TRBD1. Germline assignment: CDR1 DFQATT and CDR2 SNEGSKA (reference sequence). The CDR3 spans 14 residues. V trimming: 4 bases; J trimming: 5 bases; junction bases outside the gene matches: 10. This CDR3 is CSANGDREGTEAFF. Incomplete CDR3 DNA: TGCAGTGCTAACGGAGACAGGGAGGGGACTGAA.

This clone was counted a few times. The read gets to within 3 residues of the CDR3 end, and the germline J gene fills in the rest. The J gene is TRBJ2-3, the V gene TRBV7-9; TRBD2 might be the D (6 bases). In germline, CDR1 is SEHNR, CDR2 FQNEAQ (reference sequence). The CDR3 totals 14 residues. The V and J ends lost 4 bases and 0 bases respectively, with 8 bases between them. Here the CDR3 reads CASSYSGSTDTQYF. The part of the CDR3 DNA that was read is TGTGCCAGCAGCTACAGCGGGAGCACAGATACG.

This clone was seen many times. The CDR3 end lies 3 residues beyond the end of the read and is filled in from the germline J gene. This sequence joins TRBV10-3 and TRBJ2-3; TRBD2 matches at 11 bases. The J segment lost 0 bases and the V segment lost 7 bases, leaving 6 bases of the junction unmatched. CDR3 size: 16 residues. CDR1 is ENHRY and CDR2 is SYGVKD in the germline V gene. The CDR3 bases that were read are TGTGCCATCACCCCCGGGACTAGCGGTAGCACAGATACG. Amino acid sequence: CAITPGTSGSTDT. The entire CDR3 is CAITPGTSGSTDTQYF.

This clone was recorded at least ten times. Coverage ceases 3 residues before the CDR3 finishes, and the germline J gene fills in the end. The genes are TRBV7-9 and TRBJ2-5; D may be TRBD2 (6 bases). This CDR3 contains 13 residues. Germline V gene lookup returns CDR1 SEHNR and CDR2 FQNEAQ (reference sequence). Between the trimmed V and J ends, which lost 5 bases and 5 bases, there was a span of 12 bases. The covered CDR3 bases are TGTGCCAGCAGCCTAGGTGGAGGGGAGACC. Its translation: CASSLGGGET. In full, the CDR3 reads CASSLGGGETQYF.

This clone was counted a few times. The read ends 3 residues early relative to the CDR3; the germline J gene fills the gap. The V call is TRBV2, the J call TRBJ2-7; 7 bases are shared with TRBD2. This CDR3 spans 17 amino acids. J lost 0 bases, V lost 4 bases, and 12 bases had no gene match. CDR1 SNHLY and CDR2 FYNNEI come from the germline V gene. The chain's CDR3 is CASSAPVGVAGSYEQYF. CDR3 DNA (partial): TGTGCCAGCAGTGCTCCCGTCGGGGTAGCGGGCTCCTACGAG.

This clone was counted only a few times. The read finishes 3 residues shy of the CDR3 end, and the germline J gene is used to complete it. The chain carries TRBV6-1 and TRBJ2-7, with a weak D call TRBD2 (6 bases). The CDR3 covers 15 residues. V lost 4 bases to trimming and J lost 0 bases, with 13 bases between them. Germline V gene sequence: CDR1 MNHNS, CDR2 SASEGT. CDR3 in amino acids: CASSGGTSLSYEQYF. CDR3 DNA (partial): TGTGCCAGCAGTGGGGGGACTTCTCTCTCCTACGAG.

This clone was picked up many times. The read halts 3 residues ahead of the CDR3 end, with the missing end drawn from the germline J gene. The rearrangement joins TRBV30 to TRBJ1-2; a weak D match, TRBD1 (5 bases). Trimming took off 2 bases at V and 4 bases at J, with 11 bases between the two ends. This CDR3 has 13 amino acids. CDR1 and CDR2 from the germline V gene are GTSNPN and SVGIG (reference sequence). The part of the CDR3 DNA that was read is TGTGCCTGGAGTATCAGGGCGAGCTATGGC. It specifies CAWSIRASYG. The whole CDR3 sequence reads CAWSIRASYGYTF. Supplemented by reference TRBV30 and TRBJ1-2, the full variable domain reads SQTIHQWPATLVQPVGSPLSLECTVEGTSNPNLYWYRQAAGRGLQLLFYSVGIGQISSEVPQNLSASRPQDRQFILSSKKLLLSDSGFYLCAWSIRASYGYTFGSGTRLTVV.

Turning to this clone: The CDR3 goes on 3 residues after the read ends, and that part is filled in from the germline J gene. The rearrangement joins TRBV5-1 to TRBJ2-7, with 10 bases identical to TRBD2. The V gene's germline CDR1 is SGHRS and CDR2 YFSETQ. The CDR3 extends over 17 amino acids. V shed 4 bases and J 1 base; nucleotides not matched to a gene: 11. The sequenced part of the CDR3 DNA is TGCGCCAGCAGCCCCCTGGGGCAGCGGGAGGGGTCCTACGAG. It translates to CASSPLGQREGSYE. The CDR3, in full, reads CASSPLGQREGSYEQYF.

With regard to this clone: Sequencing ends 3 residues short of the CDR3 end; the germline J gene provides the rest. The gene calls are TRBV7-9 and TRBJ1-2, with 8 nucleotides matching TRBD1. V lost 2 bases to trimming and J lost 6 bases; unmatched junction nucleotides: 5. The CDR3 is 14 residues long. Germline V gives CDR1 SEHNR, CDR2 FQNEAQ (reference sequence). The chain's CDR3 is CASSLIQGAHGYTF. Incomplete CDR3 DNA: TGTGCCAGCAGCTTAATTCAGGGGGCTCATGGC.

In its sample, this clone was seen a few times. The read terminates 3 residues ahead of where the CDR3 ends, so the germline J gene completes it. The chain has TRBV6-1 and TRBJ2-7, with D maybe TRBD1 (5 bases). The CDR3 contains 16 residues. Trimming stripped 2 bases from V and 3 bases from J, with 17 bases between. From germline, CDR1 is MNHNS and CDR2 SASEGT. CDR3 sequence reads: CASSETKLGADYEQYF. The sequenced CDR3 bases are TGTGCCAGCAGTGAAACTAAGTTAGGGGCGGACTACGAG.

This clone was detected many times. Sequencing ends 3 residues short of the CDR3 end; the germline J gene provides the rest. The chain recombines TRBV4-1 with TRBJ1-1; D remains ambiguous. Per the germline V gene, CDR1 is MGHRA and CDR2 is YSYEKL. The CDR3 runs 13 residues. V gave up 6 bases and J gave up 5 bases, with 13 bases separating them. The CDR3 spells CASSQRKGTEAFF. The covered CDR3 bases are TGCGCCAGCAGTCAACGGAAAGGGACTGAA.

Concerning this clone itself: The CDR3 extends 3 residues past the end of the read, so its final part is completed from the germline J gene. The chain employs TRBV2 and TRBJ2-1; 7 nucleotides align to TRBD1. J gave up 6 bases and V 1 base, and 3 bases lay outside the gene matches. The CDR3 loop spans 14 amino acids. Germline CDR1 is SNHLY and CDR2 is FYNNEI. The sequenced CDR3 bases are TGTGCCAGCAGTGAAGAGTCAGGGGGCAATGAG. The encoded protein is CASSEESGGNE. The entire CDR3 sequence reads CASSEESGGNEQFF.

This clone was seen ten or more times. The CDR3 end falls 3 residues outside the read, so it is completed with the germline J gene. This chain uses TRBV29-1 with TRBJ1-1; tentative D call: TRBD1 (6 bases). V was shortened by 1 base and J by 4 bases, with 10 bases between the two germline ends. The CDR3 consists of 13 residues. Germline V gene sequence: CDR1 SQVTM, CDR2 ANQGSEA. The CDR3 loop is CSVEGTVLTEAFF. The sequenced CDR3 bases are TGCAGCGTTGAAGGGACAGTCCTCACTGAA.

Turning to this clone: The sequenced fragment ends 3 residues before the CDR3 boundary, so the rest is inferred from the germline J gene. The chain uses TRBV19 and TRBJ2-5; D may match TRBD1 or TRBD2 (6 bases each). CDR3 size: 15 residues. CDR1 is LNHDA and CDR2 is SQIVND in the germline V gene (reference sequence). Trimming stripped 2 bases from V and 4 bases from J, with 14 bases between. The sequenced part of the CDR3 DNA is TGTGCCAGTAGTATAAGCTTACAGGGAGGAGAGACC. This encodes CASSISLQGGET. Given in full, the CDR3 is CASSISLQGGETQYF.

For this clone: The read ends 3 residues before the CDR3 terminus; that terminus is restored from the germline J gene. The J gene is TRBJ2-3, the V gene TRBV5-1; the match to TRBD2 covers 10 bases. The J segment lost 5 bases and the V segment lost 5 bases, leaving 8 bases of the junction unmatched. The CDR3 is 15 residues long. CDR1 and CDR2 (germline): SGHRS, YFSETQ. Partial CDR3 DNA: TGCGCCAGCAGGGCTACTAGCGGGATAGGAGATACG. Its protein is CASRATSGIGDT. The full CDR3 reads CASRATSGIGDTQYF.